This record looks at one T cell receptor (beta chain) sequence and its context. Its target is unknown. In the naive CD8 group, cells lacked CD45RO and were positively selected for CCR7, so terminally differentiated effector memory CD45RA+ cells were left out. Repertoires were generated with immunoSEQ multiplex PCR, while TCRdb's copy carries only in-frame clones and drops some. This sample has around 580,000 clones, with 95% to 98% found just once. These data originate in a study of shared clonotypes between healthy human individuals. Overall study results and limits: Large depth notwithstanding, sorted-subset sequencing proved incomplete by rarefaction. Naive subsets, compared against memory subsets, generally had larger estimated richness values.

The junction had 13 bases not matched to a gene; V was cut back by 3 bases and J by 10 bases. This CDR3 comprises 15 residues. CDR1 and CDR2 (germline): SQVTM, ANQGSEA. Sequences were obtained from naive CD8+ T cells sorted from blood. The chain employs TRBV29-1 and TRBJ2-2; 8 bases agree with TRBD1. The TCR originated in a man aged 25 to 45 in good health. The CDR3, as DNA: TGCAGCGTTGATGTAGGACAGGGAGCGGTAGTGGAGCTGTTTTTT. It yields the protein CSVDVGQGAVVELFF.